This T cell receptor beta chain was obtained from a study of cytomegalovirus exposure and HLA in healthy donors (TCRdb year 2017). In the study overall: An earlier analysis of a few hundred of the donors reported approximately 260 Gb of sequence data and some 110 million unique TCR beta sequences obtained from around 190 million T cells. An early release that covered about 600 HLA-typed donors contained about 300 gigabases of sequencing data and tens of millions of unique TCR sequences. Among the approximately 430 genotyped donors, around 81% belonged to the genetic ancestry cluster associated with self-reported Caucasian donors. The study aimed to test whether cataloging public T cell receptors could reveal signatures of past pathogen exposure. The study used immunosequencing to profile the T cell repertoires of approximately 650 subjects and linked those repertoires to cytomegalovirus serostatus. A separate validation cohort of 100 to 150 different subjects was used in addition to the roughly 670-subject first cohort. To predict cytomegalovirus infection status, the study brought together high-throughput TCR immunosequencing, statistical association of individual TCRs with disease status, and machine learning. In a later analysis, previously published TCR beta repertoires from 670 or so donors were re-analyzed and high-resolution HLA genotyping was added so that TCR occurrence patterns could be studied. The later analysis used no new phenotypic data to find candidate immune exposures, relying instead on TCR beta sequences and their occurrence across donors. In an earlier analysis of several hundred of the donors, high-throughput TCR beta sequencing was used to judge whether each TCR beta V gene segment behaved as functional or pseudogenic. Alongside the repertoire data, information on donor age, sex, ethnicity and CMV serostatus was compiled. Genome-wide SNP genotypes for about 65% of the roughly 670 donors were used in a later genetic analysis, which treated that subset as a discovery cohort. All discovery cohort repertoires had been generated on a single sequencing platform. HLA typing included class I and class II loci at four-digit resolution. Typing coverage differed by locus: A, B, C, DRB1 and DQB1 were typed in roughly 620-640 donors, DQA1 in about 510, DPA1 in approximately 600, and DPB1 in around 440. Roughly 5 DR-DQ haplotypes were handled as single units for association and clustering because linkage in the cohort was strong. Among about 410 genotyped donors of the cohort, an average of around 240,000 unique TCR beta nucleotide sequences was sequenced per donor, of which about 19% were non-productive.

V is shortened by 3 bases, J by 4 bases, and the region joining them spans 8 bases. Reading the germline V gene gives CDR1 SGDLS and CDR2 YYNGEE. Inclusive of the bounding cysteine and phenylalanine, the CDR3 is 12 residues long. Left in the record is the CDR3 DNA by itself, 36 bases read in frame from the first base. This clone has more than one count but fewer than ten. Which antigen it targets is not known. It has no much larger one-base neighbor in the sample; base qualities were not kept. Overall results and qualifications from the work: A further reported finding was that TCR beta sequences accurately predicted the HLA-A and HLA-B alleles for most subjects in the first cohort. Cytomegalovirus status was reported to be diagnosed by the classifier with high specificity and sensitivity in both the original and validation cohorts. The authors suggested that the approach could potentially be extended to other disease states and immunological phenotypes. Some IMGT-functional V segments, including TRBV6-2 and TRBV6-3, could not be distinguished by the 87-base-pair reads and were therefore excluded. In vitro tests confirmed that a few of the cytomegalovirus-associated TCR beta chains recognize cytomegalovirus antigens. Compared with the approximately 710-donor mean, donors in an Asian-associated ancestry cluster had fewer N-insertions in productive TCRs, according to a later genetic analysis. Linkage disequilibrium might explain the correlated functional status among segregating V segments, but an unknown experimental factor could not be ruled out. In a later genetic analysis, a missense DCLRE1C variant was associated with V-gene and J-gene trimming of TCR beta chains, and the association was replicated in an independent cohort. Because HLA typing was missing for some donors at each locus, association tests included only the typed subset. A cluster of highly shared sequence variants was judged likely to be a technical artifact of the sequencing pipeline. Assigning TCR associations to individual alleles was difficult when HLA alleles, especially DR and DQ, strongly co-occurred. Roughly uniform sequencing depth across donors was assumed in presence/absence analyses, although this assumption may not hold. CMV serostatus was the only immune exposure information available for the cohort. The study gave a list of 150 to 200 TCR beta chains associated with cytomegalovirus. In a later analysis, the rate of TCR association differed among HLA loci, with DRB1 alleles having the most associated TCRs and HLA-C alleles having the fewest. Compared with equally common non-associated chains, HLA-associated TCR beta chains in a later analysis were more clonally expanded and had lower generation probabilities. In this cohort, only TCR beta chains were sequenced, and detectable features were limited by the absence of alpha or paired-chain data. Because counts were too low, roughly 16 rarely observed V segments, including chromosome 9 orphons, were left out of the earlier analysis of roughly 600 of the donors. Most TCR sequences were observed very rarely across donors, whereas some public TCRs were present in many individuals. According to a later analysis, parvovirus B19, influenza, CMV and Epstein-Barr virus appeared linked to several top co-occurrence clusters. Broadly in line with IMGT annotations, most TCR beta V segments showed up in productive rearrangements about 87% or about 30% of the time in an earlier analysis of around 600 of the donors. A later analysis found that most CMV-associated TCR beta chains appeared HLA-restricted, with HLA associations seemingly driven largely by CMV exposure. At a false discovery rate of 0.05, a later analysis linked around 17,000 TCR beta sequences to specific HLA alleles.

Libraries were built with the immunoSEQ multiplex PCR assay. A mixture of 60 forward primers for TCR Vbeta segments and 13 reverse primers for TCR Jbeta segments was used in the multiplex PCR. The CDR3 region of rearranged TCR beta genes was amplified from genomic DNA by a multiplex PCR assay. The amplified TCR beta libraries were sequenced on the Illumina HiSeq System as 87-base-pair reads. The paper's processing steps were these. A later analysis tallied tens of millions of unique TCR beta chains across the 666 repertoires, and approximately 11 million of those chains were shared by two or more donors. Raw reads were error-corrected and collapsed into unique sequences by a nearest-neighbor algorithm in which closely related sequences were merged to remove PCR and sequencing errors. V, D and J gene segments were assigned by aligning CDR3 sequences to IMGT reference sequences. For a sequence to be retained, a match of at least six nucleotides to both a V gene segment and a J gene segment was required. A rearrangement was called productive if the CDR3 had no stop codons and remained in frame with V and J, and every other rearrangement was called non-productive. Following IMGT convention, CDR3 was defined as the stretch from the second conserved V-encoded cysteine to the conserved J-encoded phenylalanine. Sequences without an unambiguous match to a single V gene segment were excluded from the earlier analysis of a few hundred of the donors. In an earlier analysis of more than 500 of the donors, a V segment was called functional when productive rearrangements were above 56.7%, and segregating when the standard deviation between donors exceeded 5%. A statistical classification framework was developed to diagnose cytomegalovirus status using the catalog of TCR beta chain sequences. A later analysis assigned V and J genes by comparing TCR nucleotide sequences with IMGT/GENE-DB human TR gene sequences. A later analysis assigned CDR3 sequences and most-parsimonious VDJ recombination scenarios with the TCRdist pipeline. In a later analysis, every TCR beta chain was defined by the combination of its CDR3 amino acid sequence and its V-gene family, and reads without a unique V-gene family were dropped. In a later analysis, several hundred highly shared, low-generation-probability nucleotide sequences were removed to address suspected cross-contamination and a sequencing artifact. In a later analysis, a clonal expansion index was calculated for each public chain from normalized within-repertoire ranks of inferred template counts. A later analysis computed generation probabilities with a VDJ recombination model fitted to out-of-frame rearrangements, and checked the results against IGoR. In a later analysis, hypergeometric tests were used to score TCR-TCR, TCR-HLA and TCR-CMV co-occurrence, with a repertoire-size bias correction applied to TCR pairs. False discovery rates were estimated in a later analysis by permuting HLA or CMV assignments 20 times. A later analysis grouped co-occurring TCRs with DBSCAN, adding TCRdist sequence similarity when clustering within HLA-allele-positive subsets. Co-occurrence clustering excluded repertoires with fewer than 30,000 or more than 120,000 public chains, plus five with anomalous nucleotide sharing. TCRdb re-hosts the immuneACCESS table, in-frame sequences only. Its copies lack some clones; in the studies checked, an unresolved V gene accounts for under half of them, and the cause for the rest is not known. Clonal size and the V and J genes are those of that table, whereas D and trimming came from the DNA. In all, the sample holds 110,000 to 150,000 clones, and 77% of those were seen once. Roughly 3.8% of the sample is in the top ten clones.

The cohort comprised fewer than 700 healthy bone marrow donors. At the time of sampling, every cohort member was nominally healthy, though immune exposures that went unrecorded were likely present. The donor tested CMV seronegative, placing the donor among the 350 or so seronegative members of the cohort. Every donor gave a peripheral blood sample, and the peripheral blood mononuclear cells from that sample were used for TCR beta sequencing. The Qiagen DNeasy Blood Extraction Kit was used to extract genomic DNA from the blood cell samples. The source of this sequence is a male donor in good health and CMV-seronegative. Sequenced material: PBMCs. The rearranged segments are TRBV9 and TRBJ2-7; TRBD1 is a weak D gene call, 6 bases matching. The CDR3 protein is CASSGDTYEQYF. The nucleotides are TGTGCCAGCAGCGGGGACACATACGAGCAGTACTTC.